The clone carrying this T cell receptor beta chain came up many times. Germline V gene lookup returns CDR1 SQVTM and CDR2 ANQGSEA. The CDR3 has 15 amino acids. Trimming took 3 bases from V and 5 from J, leaving 16 bases between them. The sample is drawn from a study of T cells in Graves' hyperthyroidism and ophthalmopathy. Researchers took RNA transcripts and amplified the TCR beta CDR3 regions from them. The HTBI primer set was used in a first-round RT-PCR of the TCR CDR3. In TCRdb, the multiplex PCR reads were re-called with MiXCR into one record per CDR3 protein. Here the sample spans 400,000 to 550,000 distinct CDR3 sequences, less than 25% being singletons. A NOSPECS grade of at least 4, a Clinical Activity Score of at least 3 and duration under 3 months were recorded in ophthalmopathy patients. The study excluded patients with uncontrolled infection, other autoimmune disease, pregnancy or lactation. Fresh 10 ml peripheral blood yielded PBMCs.

This receptor was identified in a woman aged 25 to 39 with Graves' ophthalmopathy. The rearrangement uses TRBV29-1 and TRBJ2-2; D could derive from TRBD1 or TRBD2 (5 bases each). Material: blood. CDR3 in amino acids: CSVETGTLGTGELFF. For the CDR3, the DNA is TGCAGCGTTGAGACGGGGACGTTGGGGACCGGGGAGCTGTTTTTT.